The 10 T cell receptor beta chains given below trace back to one sample, sequenced in a study of metastatic and nonmetastatic thyroid tumors. MiXCR was used by TCRdb to re-call the PCR reads. The sample shows about 20,000 clones, around 14% of them seen only once. No treatment of any kind had been given to any patient before thyroid surgery. The material sequenced was blood. These receptors were taken from a female donor with papillary thyroid cancer or a benign thyroid nodule (not recorded which). Some clones in this sample may be carry-over from other donors' samples.

This clone was picked up a small number of times. The rearrangement links TRBV28 to TRBJ2-1; the match to TRBD1 covers 9 bases. CDR3 length: 14 residues. The V gene's germline CDR1 is MDHEN and CDR2 SYDVKM. The V gene end was trimmed by 2 bases and the J gene end by 9 bases; junction bases not matched to a gene: 5. For the CDR3, the DNA is TGTGCCAGCAGTTTAGGACAGGGGCCGGCTGAGCAGTTCTTC. It is translated as CASSLGQGPAEQFF.

The sample holds many counts of this clone. The V and J genes are TRBV20-1 and TRBJ2-3; 10 bases line up with TRBD1. The CDR3 extends over 15 amino acids. After removal of 1 base from V and 4 bases from J, the junction contained 5 bases not matched to a gene. Germline CDR1 and CDR2: DFQATT and SNEGSKA (reference sequence). The CDR3 sequence: CSARAGTGDADTQYF. CDR3 bases: TGCAGTGCTAGAGCCGGGACAGGGGATGCAGATACGCAGTATTTT.

The chain recombines TRBV11-2 with TRBJ2-7; 7 bases agree with TRBD1. Trimming cost V 5 bases and J 6 bases; bases outside gene matches: 7. The CDR3 totals 13 residues. The germline V gene encodes CDR1 SGHAT and CDR2 FQNNGV. CDR3 DNA: TGTGCCAGCAGCCCCGACAGGGTCGGCGAGCAGTACTTC. Encoded protein: CASSPDRVGEQYF.

This clone was seen at least ten times. Other DNA sequences in this sample translate to the same CDR3. The rearrangement links TRBV28 to TRBJ2-5, with D unresolved. The V end was cut by 2 bases, the J end by 1 base, with 8 bases between. Germline V gene sequence: CDR1 MDHEN, CDR2 SYDVKM. The CDR3 consists of 14 residues. The CDR3 here is CASSLVAAQETQYF. The CDR3 nucleotides read TGTGCCAGCAGTTTAGTGGCAGCCCAAGAGACCCAGTACTTC.

This clone occurred many times. The chain has TRBV5-1 and TRBJ2-5; 11 bases agree with TRBD2. CDR1 is SGHRS, CDR2 YFSETQ, per germline. CDR3 size: 15 residues. J lost 1 base, V lost 3 bases, and 2 bases had no gene match. CDR3 residues: CASSWGTSGQETQYF. CDR3 nucleotides: TGCGCCAGCAGCTGGGGGACTAGCGGCCAAGAGACCCAGTACTTC.

V gene TRBV5-1 combines with J gene TRBJ1-1; TRBD1 matches at 9 bases. Unmatched junction bases numbered 5, after V lost 4 bases and J lost 1 base. This CDR3 comprises 15 residues. Germline CDR1 reads SGHRS; CDR2 reads YFSETQ. The CDR3 bases are TGCGCCAGCAGCGAAAGGACAGGGGAGAACACTGAAGCTTTCTTT. It encodes CASSERTGENTEAFF.

This clone was seen ten or more times. The V call is TRBV29-1, the J call TRBJ2-1; 9 nucleotides line up with TRBD1. Per the germline V gene, CDR1 is SQVTM and CDR2 is ANQGSEA. The J segment lost 8 bases and the V segment lost 8 bases, leaving 7 bases of the junction unmatched. CDR3 length: 12 amino acids. Here the CDR3 DNA reads TGCAGCTATCACAGGGGGCGGGATGAGCAGTTCTTC. Protein: CSYHRGRDEQFF.

In its sample, this clone is medium-sized. The chain uses TRBV6-1 and TRBJ2-1, with a weak D call TRBD2 (6 bases). The CDR3 is 11 amino acids. Germline V gives CDR1 MNHNS, CDR2 SASEGT. The V end was cut by 6 bases, the J end by 8 bases, with 8 bases between. CDR3 residues: CASSPGDEQFF. The CDR3 DNA reads as TGTGCCAGCAGCCCGGGGGATGAGCAGTTCTTC.

The chain couples TRBV27 to TRBJ1-1, with 7 bases matching TRBD1. V was clipped by 5 bases and J by 5 bases; unmatched bases: 11. Germline values: CDR1 MNHEY, CDR2 SMNVEV (reference sequence). The CDR3 has 15 residues. In nucleotides, the CDR3 is TGTGCCAGCAGTGCACCAGGGGGGGCTAGGACTGAAGCTTTCTTT. Amino acid sequence: CASSAPGGARTEAFF.

The sample holds many counts of this clone. V and J are TRBV5-6 and TRBJ2-2, with a possible D match to TRBD2 (6 bases). CDR3 length: 15 residues. Trimming stripped 3 bases from V and 8 bases from J, with 17 bases between. Germline V gene data show CDR1 as SGHDT and CDR2 as YYEEEE. This CDR3 is CASSSRERVGGELFF. Written as DNA, the CDR3 is TGTGCCAGCAGCTCCCGGGAGAGGGTAGGGGGGGAGCTGTTTTTT.